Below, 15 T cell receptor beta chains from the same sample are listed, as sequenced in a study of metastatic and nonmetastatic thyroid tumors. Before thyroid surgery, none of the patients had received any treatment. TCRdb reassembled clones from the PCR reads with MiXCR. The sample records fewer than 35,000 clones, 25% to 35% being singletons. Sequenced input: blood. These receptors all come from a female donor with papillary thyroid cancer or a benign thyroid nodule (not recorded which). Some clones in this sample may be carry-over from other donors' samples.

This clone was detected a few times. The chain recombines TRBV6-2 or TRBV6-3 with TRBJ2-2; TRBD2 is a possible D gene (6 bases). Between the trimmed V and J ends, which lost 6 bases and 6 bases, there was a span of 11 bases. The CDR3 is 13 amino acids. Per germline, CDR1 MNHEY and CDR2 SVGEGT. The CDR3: CASSQAGPGELFF. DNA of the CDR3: TGTGCCAGCAGCCAGGCGGGGCCCGGGGAGCTGTTTTTT.

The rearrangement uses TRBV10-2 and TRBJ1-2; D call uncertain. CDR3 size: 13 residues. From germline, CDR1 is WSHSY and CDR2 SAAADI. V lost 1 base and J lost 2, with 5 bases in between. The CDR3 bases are TGCGCCAGCAGTGAGTGGGGAAACTATGGCTACACCTTC. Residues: CASSEWGNYGYTF.

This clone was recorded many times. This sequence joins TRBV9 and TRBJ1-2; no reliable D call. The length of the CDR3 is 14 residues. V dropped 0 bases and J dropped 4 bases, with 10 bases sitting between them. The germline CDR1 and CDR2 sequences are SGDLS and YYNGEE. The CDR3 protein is CASSVVAEGYGYTF. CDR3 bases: TGTGCCAGCAGCGTAGTCGCGGAAGGCTATGGCTACACCTTC.

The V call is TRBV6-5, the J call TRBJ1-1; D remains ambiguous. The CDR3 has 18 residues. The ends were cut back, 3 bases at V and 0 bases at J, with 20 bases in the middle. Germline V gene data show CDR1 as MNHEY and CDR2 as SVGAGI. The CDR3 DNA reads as TGTGCCAGCAGTTATACTCCACAGAAACAGAAGATGAACACTGAAGCTTTCTTT. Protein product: CASSYTPQKQKMNTEAFF.

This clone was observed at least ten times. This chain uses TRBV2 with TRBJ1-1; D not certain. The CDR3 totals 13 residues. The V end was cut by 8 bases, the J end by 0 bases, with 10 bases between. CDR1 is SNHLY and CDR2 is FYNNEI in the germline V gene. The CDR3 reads CASGRAVNTEAFF. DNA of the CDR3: TGTGCCAGCGGTAGGGCGGTGAACACTGAAGCTTTCTTT. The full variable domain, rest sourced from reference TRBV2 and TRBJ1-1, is EPEVTQTPSHQVTQMGQEVILRCVPISNHLYFYWYRQILGQKVEFLVSFYNNEISEKSEIFDDQFSVERPDGSNFTLKIRSTKLEDSAMYFCASGRAVNTEAFFGQGTRLTVV.

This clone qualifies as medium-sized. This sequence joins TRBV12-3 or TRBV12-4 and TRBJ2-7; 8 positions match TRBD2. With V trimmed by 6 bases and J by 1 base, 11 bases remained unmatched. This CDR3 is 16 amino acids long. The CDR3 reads CASRLTLAGGSYEQYF. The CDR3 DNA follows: TGTGCCAGCAGACTTACTCTAGCGGGTGGTTCCTACGAGCAGTACTTC.

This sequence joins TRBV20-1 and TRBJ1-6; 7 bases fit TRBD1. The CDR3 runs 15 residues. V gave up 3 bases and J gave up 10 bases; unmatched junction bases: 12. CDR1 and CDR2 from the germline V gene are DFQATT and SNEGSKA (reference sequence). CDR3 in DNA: TGCAGTGCTAGTCGTCTGGGACAGCGGCGATCACCCCTCCACTTT. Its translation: CSASRLGQRRSPLHF.

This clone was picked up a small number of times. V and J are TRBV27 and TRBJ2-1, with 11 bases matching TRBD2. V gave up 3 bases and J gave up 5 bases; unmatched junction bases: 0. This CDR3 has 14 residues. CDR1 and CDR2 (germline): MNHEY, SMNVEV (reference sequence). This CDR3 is CASSLTSGNNEQFF. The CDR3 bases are TGTGCCAGCAGTTTGACTAGCGGGAACAATGAGCAGTTCTTC.

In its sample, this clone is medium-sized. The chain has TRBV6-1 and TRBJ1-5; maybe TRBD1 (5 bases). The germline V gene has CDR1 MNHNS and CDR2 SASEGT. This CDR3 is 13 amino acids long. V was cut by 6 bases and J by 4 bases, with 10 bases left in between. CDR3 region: CASRPGRNQPQHF. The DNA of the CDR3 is TGTGCCAGCAGACCGGGACGGAATCAGCCCCAGCATTTT.

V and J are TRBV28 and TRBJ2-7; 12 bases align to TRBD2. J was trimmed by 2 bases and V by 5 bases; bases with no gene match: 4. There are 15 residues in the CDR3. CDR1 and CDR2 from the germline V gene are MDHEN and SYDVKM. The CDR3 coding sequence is TGTGCCAGCAGTACGGGACTAGCGGGCACCTACGAGCAGTACTTC. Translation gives CASSTGLAGTYEQYF.

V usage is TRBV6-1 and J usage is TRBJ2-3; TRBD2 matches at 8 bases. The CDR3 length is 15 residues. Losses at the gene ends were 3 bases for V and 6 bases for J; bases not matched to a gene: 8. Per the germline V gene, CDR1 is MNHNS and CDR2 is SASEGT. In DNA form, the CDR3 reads TGTGCCAGCAGTGAGGGGGTAATAGCGGGGGATACGCAGTATTTT. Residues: CASSEGVIAGDTQYF.

The CDR3 region has the DNA TGCAGTGCTAGAGAGGGGGAAGGCACAGATACGCAGTATTTT. It yields the protein CSAREGEGTDTQYF. This sequence joins TRBV20-1 and TRBJ2-3, with D tentatively TRBD1 or TRBD2 (5 bases each). V dropped 0 bases and J dropped 1 base, with 8 bases sitting between them. This CDR3 spans 14 amino acids. Germline V CDR1 and CDR2: DFQATT, SNEGSKA (reference sequence).

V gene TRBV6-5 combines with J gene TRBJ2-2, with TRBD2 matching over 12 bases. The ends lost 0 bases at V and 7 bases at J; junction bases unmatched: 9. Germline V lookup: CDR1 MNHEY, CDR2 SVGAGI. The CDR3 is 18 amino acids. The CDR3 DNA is TGTGCCAGCAGTTACTCCGGGACTAGCGGGTTCGAGGGCGGGGAGCTGTTTTTT. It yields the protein CASSYSGTSGFEGGELFF.

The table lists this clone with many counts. The CDR3 DNA sequence: TGTGCCAGCAGCCAAGGACCCGGCAATATCGAGACCCAGTACTTC. It is translated as CASSQGPGNIETQYF. The chain combines TRBV28 with TRBJ2-5, with D hard to call. Trimming left V 6 bases short and J 5 bases short, with 19 bases between. The CDR3 runs 15 residues. Germline CDR1 MDHEN, CDR2 SYDVKM.

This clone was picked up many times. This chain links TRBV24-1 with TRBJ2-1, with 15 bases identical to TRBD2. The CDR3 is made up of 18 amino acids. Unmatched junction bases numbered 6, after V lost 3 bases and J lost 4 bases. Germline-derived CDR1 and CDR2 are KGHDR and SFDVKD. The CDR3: CATSDPHGLAGGYNEQFF. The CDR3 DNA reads TGTGCCACCAGTGATCCCCATGGACTAGCGGGAGGGTACAATGAGCAGTTCTTC.